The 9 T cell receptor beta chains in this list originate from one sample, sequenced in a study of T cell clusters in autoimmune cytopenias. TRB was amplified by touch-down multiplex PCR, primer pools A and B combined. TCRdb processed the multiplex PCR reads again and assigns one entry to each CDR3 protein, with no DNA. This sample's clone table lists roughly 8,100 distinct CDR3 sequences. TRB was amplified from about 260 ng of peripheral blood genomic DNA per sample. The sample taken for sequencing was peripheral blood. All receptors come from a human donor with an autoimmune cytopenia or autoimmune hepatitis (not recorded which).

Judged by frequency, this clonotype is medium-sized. The CDR3 is CATSRDTGLANTGELFF. The V and J genes are TRBV15 and TRBJ2-2; TCRdb returns TRBD2, unconfirmable since there is no DNA. In germline, CDR1 is LNHNV, CDR2 YYDKDF (reference sequence). CDR3 length: 17 residues.

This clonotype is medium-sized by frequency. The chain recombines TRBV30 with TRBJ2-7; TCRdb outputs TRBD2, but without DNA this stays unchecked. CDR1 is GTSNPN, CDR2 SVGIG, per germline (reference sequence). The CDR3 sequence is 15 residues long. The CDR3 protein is CAWRKSSGASYEQYF.

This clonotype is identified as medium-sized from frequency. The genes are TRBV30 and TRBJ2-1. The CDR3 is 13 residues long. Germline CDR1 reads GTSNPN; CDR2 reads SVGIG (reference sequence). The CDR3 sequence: CAWSVTRNNEQFF.

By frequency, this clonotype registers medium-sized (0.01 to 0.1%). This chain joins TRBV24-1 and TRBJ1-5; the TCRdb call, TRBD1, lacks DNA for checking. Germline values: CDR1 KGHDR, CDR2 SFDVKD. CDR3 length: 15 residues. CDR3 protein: CATSDVTGGNQPQHF.

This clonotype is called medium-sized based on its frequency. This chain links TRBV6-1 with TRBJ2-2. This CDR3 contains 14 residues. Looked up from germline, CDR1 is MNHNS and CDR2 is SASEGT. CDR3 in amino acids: CASSEKGNTGELFF.

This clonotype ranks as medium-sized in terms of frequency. The CDR3 loop reads CAWSVGRGRTIGYTF. The chain couples TRBV30 to TRBJ1-2; TCRdb returns TRBD1, unconfirmable since there is no DNA. CDR1 is GTSNPN and CDR2 is SVGIG in the germline V gene (reference sequence). The CDR3 is 15 residues long.

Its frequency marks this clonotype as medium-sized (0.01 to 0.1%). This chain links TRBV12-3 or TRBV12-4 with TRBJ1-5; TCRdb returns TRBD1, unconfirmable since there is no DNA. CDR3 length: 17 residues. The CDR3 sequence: CASSGSGTGTNNQPQHF.

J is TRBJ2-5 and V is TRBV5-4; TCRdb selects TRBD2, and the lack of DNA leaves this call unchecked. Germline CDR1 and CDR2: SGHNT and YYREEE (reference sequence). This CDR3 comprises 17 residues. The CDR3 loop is CASSHWSVAASSETQYF. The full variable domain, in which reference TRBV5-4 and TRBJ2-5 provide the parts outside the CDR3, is ETGVTQSPTHLIKTRGQQVTLRCSSQSGHNTVSWYQQALGQGPQFIFQYYREEENGRGNFPPRFSGLQFPNYSSELNVNALELDDSALYLCASSHWSVAASSETQYFGPGTRLLVL.

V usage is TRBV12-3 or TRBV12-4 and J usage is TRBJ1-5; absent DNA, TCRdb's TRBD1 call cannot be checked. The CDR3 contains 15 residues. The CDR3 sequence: CASRATGEFDQPQHF.